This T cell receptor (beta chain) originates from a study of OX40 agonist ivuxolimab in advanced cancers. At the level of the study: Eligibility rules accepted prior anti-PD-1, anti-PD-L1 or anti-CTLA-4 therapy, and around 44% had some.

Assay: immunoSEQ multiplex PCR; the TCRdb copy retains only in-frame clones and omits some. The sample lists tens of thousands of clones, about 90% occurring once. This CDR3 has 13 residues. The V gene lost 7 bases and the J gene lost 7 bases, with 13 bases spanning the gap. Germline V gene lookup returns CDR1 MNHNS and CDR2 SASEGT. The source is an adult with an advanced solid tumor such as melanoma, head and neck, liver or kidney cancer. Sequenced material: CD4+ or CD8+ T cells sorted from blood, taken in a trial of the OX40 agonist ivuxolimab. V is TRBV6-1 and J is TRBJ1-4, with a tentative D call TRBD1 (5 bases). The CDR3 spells CASTGTGVEKLFF. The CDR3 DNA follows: TGTGCCAGCACTGGGACCGGGGTTGAAAAACTGTTTTTT.